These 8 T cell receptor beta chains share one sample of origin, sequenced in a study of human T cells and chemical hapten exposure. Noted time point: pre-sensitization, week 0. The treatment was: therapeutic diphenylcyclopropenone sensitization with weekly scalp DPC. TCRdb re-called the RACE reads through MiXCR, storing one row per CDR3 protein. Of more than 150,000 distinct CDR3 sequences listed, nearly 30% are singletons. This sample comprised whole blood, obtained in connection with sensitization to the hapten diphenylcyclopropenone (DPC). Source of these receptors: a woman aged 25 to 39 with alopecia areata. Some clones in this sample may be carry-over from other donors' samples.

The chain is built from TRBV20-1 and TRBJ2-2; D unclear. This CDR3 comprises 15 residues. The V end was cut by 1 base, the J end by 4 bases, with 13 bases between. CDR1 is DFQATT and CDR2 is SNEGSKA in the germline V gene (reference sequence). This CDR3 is CSARVSFQGTGELFF. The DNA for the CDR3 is TGCAGTGCTAGAGTCTCCTTCCAAGGCACCGGGGAGCTGTTTTTT.

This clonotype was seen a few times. CDR3 nucleotide sequence: TGTGCCAGTAGAATCGGACTCCGATCTAATGAAAAACTGTTTTTT. It specifies CASRIGLRSNEKLFF. The V gene is TRBV19, the J gene TRBJ1-4; D gene ambiguous. Germline-derived CDR1 and CDR2 are LNHDA and SQIVND (reference sequence). This CDR3 is built from 15 residues. V gave up 6 bases and J gave up 3 bases, with 14 bases separating them.

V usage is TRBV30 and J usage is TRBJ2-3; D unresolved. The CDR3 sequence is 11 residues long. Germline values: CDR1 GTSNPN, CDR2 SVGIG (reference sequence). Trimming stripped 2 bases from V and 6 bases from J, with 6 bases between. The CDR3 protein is CAWSYEDTQYF. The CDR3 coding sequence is TGTGCCTGGAGTTACGAGGATACGCAGTATTTT. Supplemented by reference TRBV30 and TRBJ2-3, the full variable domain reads SQTIHQWPATLVQPVGSPLSLECTVEGTSNPNLYWYRQAAGRGLQLLFYSVGIGQISSEVPQNLSASRPQDRQFILSSKKLLLSDSGFYLCAWSYEDTQYFGPGTRLTVL.

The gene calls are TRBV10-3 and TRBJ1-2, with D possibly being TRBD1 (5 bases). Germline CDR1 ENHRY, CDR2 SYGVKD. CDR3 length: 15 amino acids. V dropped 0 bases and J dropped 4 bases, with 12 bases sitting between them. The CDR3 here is CAISESAGLVYGYTF. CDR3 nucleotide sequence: TGTGCCATCAGTGAGTCCGCAGGGTTGGTCTATGGCTACACCTTC.

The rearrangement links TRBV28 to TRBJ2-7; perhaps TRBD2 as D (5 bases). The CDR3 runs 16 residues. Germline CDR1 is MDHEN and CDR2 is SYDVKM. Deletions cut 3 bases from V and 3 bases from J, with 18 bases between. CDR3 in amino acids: CASSLVGTGRHYEQYF. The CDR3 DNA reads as TGTGCCAGCAGTTTGGTCGGTACGGGAAGGCACTACGAGCAGTACTTC.

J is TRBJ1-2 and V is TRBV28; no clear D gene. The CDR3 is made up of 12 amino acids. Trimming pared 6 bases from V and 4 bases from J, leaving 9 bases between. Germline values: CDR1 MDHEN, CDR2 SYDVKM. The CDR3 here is CASRRTPYGYTF. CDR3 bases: TGTGCCAGCAGACGCACACCCTATGGCTACACCTTC.

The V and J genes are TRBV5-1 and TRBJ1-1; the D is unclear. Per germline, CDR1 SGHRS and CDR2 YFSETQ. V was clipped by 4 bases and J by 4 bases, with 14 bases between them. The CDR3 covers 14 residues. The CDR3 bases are TGCGCCAGCAGCCGGATTGAGGTGAGCACTGAAGCTTTCTTT. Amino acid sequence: CASSRIEVSTEAFF.

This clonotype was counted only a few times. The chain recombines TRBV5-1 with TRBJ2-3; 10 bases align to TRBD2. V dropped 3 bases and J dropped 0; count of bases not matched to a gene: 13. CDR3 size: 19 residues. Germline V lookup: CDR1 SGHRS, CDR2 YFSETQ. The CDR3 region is CASSSHRPGLATSTDTQYF. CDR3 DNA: TGCGCCAGCAGCTCCCACAGACCGGGACTAGCGACTAGCACAGATACGCAGTATTTT.